The clone carrying this T cell receptor (beta chain) was seen repeatedly, ten times or more. What it binds is unknown. The source of the sample is a study of CD8+CD57+ T cells in acquired aplastic anemia. Study-level background: DNA per sorted CD4+ or CD8+ sample ranged 0.2 to 27.4 ug, averaging around 3.2 ug.

Only patients with CD8+CD57+ cell expansion on flow cytometry were chosen for sequencing. There were no patients without severe acquired aplastic anemia. This CDR3 is built from 15 residues. V was pared by 4 bases and J by 2 bases, with 10 bases between. CDR1 and CDR2 from the germline V gene are SGDLS and YYNGEE. Genomic DNA acted as the template from which TCR beta VDJ combination and CDR3 sequence profiling were carried out. TCRdb analysed the reads with MiXCR anew, one entry per CDR3 protein. Counted here are 150,000 to 180,000 distinct CDR3 sequences, just over 50% occurring once; the ten biggest clones make up roughly 12%. The study's findings and limits: In common between the patients and the controls were more than 25 CD8+ CDR3 sequences.

Material for sequencing was sorted CD4+, CD8+, or CD8+CD57+ T cells (not recorded which) from PBMCs. The receptor was derived from a human donor with aplastic anemia. The chain links TRBV9 to TRBJ2-6, with D perhaps matching TRBD1 or TRBD2 (5 bases each). CDR3: CASSHVGAGANVLTF. Here the CDR3 DNA reads TGTGCCAGCAGCCACGTGGGGGCTGGGGCCAACGTCCTGACTTTC.